This TCR beta chain was retrieved from a study of blood T cell repertoires in COVID-19. Study details: COVID-19 samples, acute and convalescent, were from the United States, Italy and Spain. PBMCs, B-cell-depleted T cells, or T cells were the source of the cDNA or gDNA that made up the material.

Authors' processing steps: From reference gene primer amplification, estimates of nucleated cell counts were derived. TCRdb's table, derived via immunoSEQ multiplex PCR, lists solely in-frame clones and lacks some. V and J calls and clone size follow that table, whereas D and trimming were derived from the DNA. Counted here are under 200,000 clones, 86% occurring once; the ten biggest clones make up more than 6.5%. V dropped 8 bases and J dropped 3 bases, with 8 bases sitting between them. Germline values: CDR1 MDHEN, CDR2 SYDVKM. The CDR3 extends over 11 amino acids. Sequences were obtained from peripheral blood. This TCR was recovered from a woman of 80 years or more in a cohort sampled during active or convalescent COVID-19. The V gene is TRBV28, the J gene TRBJ2-7, with D possibly matching TRBD1 (5 bases). The CDR3 DNA sequence: TGTGCCAGCGCAGGGCGCTACGAGCAGTACTTC. Protein product: CASAGRYEQYF.